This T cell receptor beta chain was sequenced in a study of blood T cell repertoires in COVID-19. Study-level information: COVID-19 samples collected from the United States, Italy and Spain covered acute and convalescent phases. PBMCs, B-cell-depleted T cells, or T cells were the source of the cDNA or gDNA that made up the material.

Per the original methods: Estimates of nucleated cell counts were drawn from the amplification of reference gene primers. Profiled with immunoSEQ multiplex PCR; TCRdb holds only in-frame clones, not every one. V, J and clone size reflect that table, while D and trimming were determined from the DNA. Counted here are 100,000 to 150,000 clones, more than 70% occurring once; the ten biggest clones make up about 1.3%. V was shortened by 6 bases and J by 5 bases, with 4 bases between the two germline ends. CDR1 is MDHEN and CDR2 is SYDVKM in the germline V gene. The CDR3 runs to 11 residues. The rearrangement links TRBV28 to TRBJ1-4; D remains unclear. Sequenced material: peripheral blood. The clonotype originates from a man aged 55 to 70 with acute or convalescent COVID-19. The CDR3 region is CASRQNEKLFF. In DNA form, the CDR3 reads TGTGCCAGCAGGCAGAATGAAAAACTGTTTTTT.